These 29 T cell receptor beta chains originate from one sample sequenced in a study of blood T cell repertoires in COVID-19. Clones were sequenced by immunoSEQ multiplex PCR, and TCRdb holds only the in-frame ones, with some missing. The sample includes some 49,000 clones, 85% seen only once; the top ten take 10%. Sequenced sample: peripheral blood. The receptors stem from a human donor in a cohort sampled during active COVID-19.

The V call is TRBV7-6, the J call TRBJ2-7; possibly TRBD2 for D (5 bases). The V end was cut by 1 base, the J end by 2 bases, with 15 bases between. The CDR3 has 16 residues. CDR1 is SGHVS, CDR2 FNYEAQ, per germline. CDR3 amino acids: CASSLGPRRGTYEQYF. For the CDR3, the DNA is TGTGCCAGCAGCTTAGGACCCAGAAGAGGGACCTACGAGCAGTACTTC. Full variable domain (outside the CDR3, taken from reference TRBV7-6 and TRBJ2-7): GAGVSQSPRYKVTKRGQDVALRCDPISGHVSLYWYRQALGQGPEFLTYFNYEAQQDKSGLPNDRFSAERPEGSISTLTIQRTEQRDSAMYRCASSLGPRRGTYEQYFGPGTRLTVT.

The chain carries TRBV28 and TRBJ2-3, with 12 bases aligning to TRBD2. This CDR3 region has 16 residues. Trimming removed 6 bases from V and 4 bases from J; junction bases left unmatched: 8. CDR1 MDHEN and CDR2 SYDVKM come from the germline V gene. This chain's CDR3 is CASRTSGRSRSDTQYF. CDR3 nucleotide sequence: TGTGCCAGCAGGACTAGCGGGAGAAGTAGGTCAGATACGCAGTATTTT. The entire variable domain, with the rest obtained from reference TRBV28 and TRBJ2-3, is as follows: DVKVTQSSRYLVKRTGEKVFLECVQDMDHENMFWYRQDPGLGLRLIYFSYDVKMKEKGDIPEGYSVSREKKERFSLILESASTNQTSMYLCASRTSGRSRSDTQYFGPGTRLTVL.

The gene calls are TRBV5-5 and TRBJ2-1; 10 nucleotides align to TRBD2. This CDR3 has 16 residues. Germline V gene sequence: CDR1 SGHKS, CDR2 YYEKEE (reference sequence). The V gene end was trimmed by 0 bases and the J gene end by 7 bases; junction bases not matched to a gene: 7. CDR3 in amino acids: CASSLGPSGRFNEQFF. The CDR3 nucleotides are TGTGCCAGCAGCTTGGGCCCTAGCGGGAGATTTAATGAGCAGTTCTTC.

J is TRBJ2-1 and V is TRBV11-2, with 8 nucleotides matching TRBD2. Germline assignment: CDR1 SGHAT and CDR2 FQNNGV. The CDR3 is made up of 17 amino acids. V dropped 5 bases and J dropped 6; count of bases not matched to a gene: 15. The chain's CDR3 is CASSLPPRSGIFNEQFF. Here the CDR3 DNA reads TGTGCCAGCAGCCTTCCTCCCCGTAGCGGGATATTCAATGAGCAGTTCTTC.

The chain links TRBV2 to TRBJ2-1; 10 positions match TRBD2. CDR3 length equals 15 residues. V was pared by 7 bases and J by 8 bases, with 11 bases of the junction left unmatched. Germline CDR1 is SNHLY and CDR2 is FYNNEI. The CDR3: CASKRLAGGGDEQFF. In nucleotides, the CDR3 is TGTGCCAGCAAACGACTAGCGGGTGGGGGCGATGAGCAGTTCTTC.

The V gene is TRBV6-6, the J gene TRBJ1-1; possible D gene TRBD1, 5 bases. The CDR3 sequence is 17 residues long. In germline, CDR1 is MNHNY, CDR2 SVGAGI (reference sequence). The V end lost 5 bases, the J end lost 0 bases, and 19 bases lay between the germline ends. This chain's CDR3 is CASSPIRNRFMNTEAFF. The CDR3 DNA follows: TGTGCCAGCAGTCCCATAAGGAACAGGTTCATGAACACTGAAGCTTTCTTT.

The genes are TRBV4-1 and TRBJ1-4; possibly TRBD1 for D (6 bases). Trimming removed 4 bases at V and 7 bases at J, with 13 bases between. Germline V CDR1 and CDR2: MGHRA, YSYEKL. The CDR3 has 14 residues. CDR3 sequence: CASSPGTIAEKLFF. CDR3 coding DNA: TGCGCCAGCAGCCCCGGGACAATAGCTGAAAAACTGTTTTTT.

The J gene is TRBJ1-3, the V gene TRBV7-2; D is ambiguous. Trimming removed 2 bases at V and 1 base at J, with 12 bases between. Germline CDR1 reads SGHTA; CDR2 reads FQGNSA. The CDR3 is made up of 16 amino acids. CDR3: CASSLSRPSSGNTIYF. The CDR3 DNA sequence: TGTGCCAGCAGCTTATCCAGGCCTTCGTCTGGAAACACCATATATTTT.

The V gene is TRBV23-1, the J gene TRBJ1-4; the match to TRBD1 covers 7 bases. TRBV23-1 is classed as an ORF, of uncertain function. CDR3 length: 15 amino acids. The ends lost 3 bases at V and 5 bases at J; junction bases unmatched: 6. Written as DNA, the CDR3 is TGCGCCAGCAGTCATCCCGGACAGGTAAATGAAAAACTGTTTTTT. It is translated as CASSHPGQVNEKLFF.

The chain joins TRBV18 to TRBJ2-2; D uncertain. V gave up 2 bases and J gave up 5 bases, with 6 bases separating them. Per germline, CDR1 KGHSH and CDR2 LQKENI. The CDR3 covers 13 residues. The DNA of the CDR3 is TGTGCCAGCTCACCATTCCCAACCGGGGAGCTGTTTTTT. It yields the protein CASSPFPTGELFF.

V gene TRBV7-2 combines with J gene TRBJ1-6, with D unresolved. V dropped 0 bases and J dropped 15 bases, with 12 bases sitting between them. Per germline, CDR1 SGHTA and CDR2 FQGNSA. The CDR3 loop spans 13 amino acids. The CDR3 DNA reads TGTGCCAGCAGCTTAGCTACTCAGCGGGTCCTCCACTTT. Protein sequence: CASSLATQRVLHF.

The rearrangement links TRBV7-2 to TRBJ1-5; TRBD1 might be the D (6 bases). There are 12 residues in the CDR3. Germline lookup yields CDR1 SGHTA and CDR2 FQGNSA. V dropped 8 bases and J dropped 7 bases, with 12 bases sitting between them. This CDR3 is CASSDRWQPQHF. CDR3 DNA sequence: TGTGCCAGCTCGGACAGATGGCAGCCCCAGCATTTT.

This rearrangement joins TRBV10-2 to TRBJ2-1; a weak D match, TRBD1 (6 bases). V was pared by 6 bases and J by 3 bases, with 15 bases between. The CDR3 is 15 residues long. CDR1 and CDR2 from the germline V gene are WSHSY and SAAADI. DNA for the CDR3: TGCGCCAGCAGCGCAGGACAGCTAATCTACAATGAGCAGTTCTTC. Its protein is CASSAGQLIYNEQFF.

This chain uses TRBV19 with TRBJ1-2, with D possibly matching TRBD1 (6 bases). The V gene's germline CDR1 is LNHDA and CDR2 SQIVND (reference sequence). The V gene lost 5 bases and the J gene lost 3 bases, with 22 bases spanning the gap. This CDR3 comprises 17 residues. In DNA, the CDR3 is TGTGCCAGTAGTGCTGGGGACACCGCTCTAGTACACTATGGCTACACCTTC. Amino acids: CASSAGDTALVHYGYTF. The full variable domain, in which reference TRBV19 and TRBJ1-2 provide the parts outside the CDR3, is DGGITQSPKYLFRKEGQNVTLSCEQNLNHDAMYWYRQDPGQGLRLIYYSQIVNDFQKGDIAEGYSVSREKKESFPLTVTSAQKNPTAFYLCASSAGDTALVHYGYTFGSGTRLTVV.

This chain uses TRBV7-9 with TRBJ2-7; 8 positions match TRBD2. This CDR3 contains 15 residues. Germline V gives CDR1 SEHNR, CDR2 FQNEAQ (reference sequence). Trimming cost V 1 base and J 6 bases; bases outside gene matches: 8. DNA for the CDR3: TGTGCCAGCAGCTTAGGGAGCGGGAGTGGGGGCGAGCAGTACTTC. Encoded protein: CASSLGSGSGGEQYF.

This chain links TRBV27 with TRBJ2-1; no clear D gene. The V and J ends lost 4 bases and 7 bases respectively, with 8 bases between them. This CDR3 is 12 amino acids long. The germline V gene encodes CDR1 MNHEY and CDR2 SMNVEV (reference sequence). CDR3 DNA sequence: TGTGCCAGCAGTTCCCCCTTAAATGAGCAGTTCTTC. Translated: CASSSPLNEQFF.

The chain uses TRBV5-5 and TRBJ2-7, with D possibly TRBD2 on 6 matching bases. CDR1 and CDR2 from the germline V gene are SGHKS and YYEKEE (reference sequence). CDR3 length equals 14 residues. Trimming cost V 4 bases and J 1 base, with 12 bases left between them. The CDR3 DNA follows: TGTGCCAGCAGCCCCCCGCGGGGATCCTACGAGCAGTACTTC. It encodes CASSPPRGSYEQYF.

CDR3 residues: CASSTSGGKAFF. The DNA for the CDR3 is TGTGCCAGCAGCACGTCGGGGGGAAAAGCTTTCTTT. The rearrangement uses TRBV7-8 and TRBJ1-1, with D possibly matching TRBD1 (5 bases). Trimming pared 5 bases from V and 9 bases from J, leaving 13 bases between. CDR3 length equals 12 residues. CDR1 is SGHVS, CDR2 FQNEAQ, per germline.

The V and J genes are TRBV28 and TRBJ2-7; D remains unclear. The CDR3 sequence is 13 residues long. Germline V gene lookup returns CDR1 MDHEN and CDR2 SYDVKM. Trimming shortened V by 6 bases and J by 2 bases, and 11 bases separated the two germline ends. In nucleotides, the CDR3 is TGTGCCAGCAGCCCCCACAGAGCCTACGAGCAGTACTTC. Translating gives CASSPHRAYEQYF.

The rearrangement links TRBV18 to TRBJ1-6, with D maybe TRBD1 (5 bases). The CDR3 contains 15 residues. Trimming removed 3 bases at V and 7 bases at J, with 13 bases between. Germline CDR1 reads KGHSH; CDR2 reads LQKENI. CDR3 sequence: CASSPRSQGNSPLHF. The CDR3 nucleotides are TGTGCCAGCTCACCGAGGTCGCAGGGAAATTCACCCCTCCACTTT.

The V gene is TRBV3-1 (or the pseudogene TRBV3-2), the J gene TRBJ2-7, with D unclear. The germline CDR1 and CDR2 sequences are LGHDT and YNNKEL (reference sequence). This CDR3 has 12 amino acids. V lost 3 bases and J 0 bases, leaving 3 bases between the germline ends. CDR3 sequence (DNA): TGTGCCAGCAGCCAGAGCTCCTACGAGCAGTACTTC. As protein: CASSQSSYEQYF.

The rearrangement joins TRBV28 to TRBJ2-7; D possibly corresponds to TRBD1 (6 bases). This CDR3 has 14 residues. Germline V CDR1 and CDR2: MDHEN, SYDVKM. Trimming pared 3 bases from V and 0 bases from J, leaving 9 bases between. The CDR3, as DNA: TGTGCCAGCAGTTTGGACAGCGTCTCCTACGAGCAGTACTTC. Protein: CASSLDSVSYEQYF.

This chain connects TRBV15 to TRBJ2-2; 12 positions match TRBD2. The CDR3 has 15 amino acids. Germline V lookup: CDR1 LNHNV, CDR2 YYDKDF (reference sequence). The J segment lost 11 bases and the V segment lost 1 base, leaving 5 bases of the junction unmatched. In DNA, the CDR3 is TGTGCCACCAGCAGAGGGACTAGCGGGAAATTAGAGCTGTTTTTT. This translates into CATSRGTSGKLELFF.

V gene TRBV23-1 combines with J gene TRBJ2-7; 8 nucleotides match TRBD2. TRBV23-1 is recorded as an ORF, its role being uncertain. V gave up 3 bases and J gave up 2 bases; unmatched junction bases: 6. The CDR3 length is 15 residues. In DNA, the CDR3 is TGCGCCAGCAGTCACCCTAGCGGGCCGACCTACGAGCAGTACTTC. It is translated as CASSHPSGPTYEQYF.

The CDR3 DNA reads as TGTGCCAGCAGCCGAGGAGGGGGCCGATACAATGAGCAGTTCTTC. Translated: CASSRGGGRYNEQFF. The gene calls are TRBV7-8 and TRBJ2-1; D perhaps matches TRBD1 (7 bases). Trimming removed 5 bases at V and 4 bases at J, with 15 bases between. This CDR3 spans 15 amino acids. Germline V gene data show CDR1 as SGHVS and CDR2 as FQNEAQ. The full variable domain, its missing parts supplied by reference TRBV7-8 and TRBJ2-1, is GAGVSQSPRYKVAKRGQDVALRCDPISGHVSLFWYQQALGQGPEFLTYFQNEAQLDKSGLPSDRFFAERPEGSVSTLKIQRTQQEDSAVYLCASSRGGGRYNEQFFGPGTRLTVL.

This clone occurred once. The CDR3 region is CASQENTEAFF. CDR3 DNA: TGTGCCTCACAGGAGAACACTGAAGCTTTCTTT. The V and J genes are TRBV10-3 and TRBJ1-1, with D possibly TRBD1 on 5 matching bases. The V end lost 11 bases, the J end lost 1 base, and 8 bases lay between the germline ends. Looked up from germline, CDR1 is ENHRY and CDR2 is SYGVKD. The CDR3 runs 11 residues.

The count of this clone is one. This rearrangement joins TRBV10-3 to TRBJ1-5; D might be TRBD1 (6 bases). Germline lookup yields CDR1 ENHRY and CDR2 SYGVKD. V was shortened by 4 bases and J by 1 base, with 11 bases between the two germline ends. This CDR3 has 15 residues. CDR3 bases: TGTGCCATCAGTGTAGGGGGGGGGAGCAATCAGCCCCAGCATTTT. Its protein product is CAISVGGGSNQPQHF.

The chain uses TRBV4-3 and TRBJ1-2; a possible D gene is TRBD1 (6 bases). Trimming removed 0 bases from V and 4 bases from J, with 12 bases in between. Germline CDR1 is LGHNA and CDR2 is YSLEER. This CDR3 region has 15 residues. The CDR3 is CASSQDRGAAYGYTF. The CDR3, as DNA: TGCGCCAGCAGCCAAGATCGGGGGGCAGCCTATGGCTACACCTTC.

The J gene is TRBJ2-5, the V gene TRBV5-4; 7 nucleotides agree with TRBD2. The trim removed 7 bases at V and 7 bases at J, leaving 10 bases unmatched. Germline V gene data show CDR1 as SGHNT and CDR2 as YYREEE (reference sequence). The CDR3 runs to 13 residues. The CDR3 DNA is TGTGCCAGCGAGGATCGGGGGAGGGGGACCCAGTACTTC. Translation: CASEDRGRGTQYF.